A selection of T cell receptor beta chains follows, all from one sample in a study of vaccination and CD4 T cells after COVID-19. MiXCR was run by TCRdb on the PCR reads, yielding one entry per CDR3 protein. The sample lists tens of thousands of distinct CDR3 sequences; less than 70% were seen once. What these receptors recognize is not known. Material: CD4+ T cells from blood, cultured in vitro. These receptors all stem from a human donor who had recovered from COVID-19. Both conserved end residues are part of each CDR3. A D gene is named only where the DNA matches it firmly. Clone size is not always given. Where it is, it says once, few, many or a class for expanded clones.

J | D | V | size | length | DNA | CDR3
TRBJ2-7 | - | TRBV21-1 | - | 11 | TGTGCCAGCAGCAATCTACCCGAGCAGTACTTC | CASSNLPEQYF
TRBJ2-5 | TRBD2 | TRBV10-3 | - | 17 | TGTGCCATCAGTGAGGGAACCCTAGCGGGAGAACAAGAGACCCAGTACTTC | CAISEGTLAGEQETQYF
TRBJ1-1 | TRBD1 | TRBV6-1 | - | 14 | TGTGCCAGCAGACCCGACAGGGGCGGTGGGACAGCTTTCTTT | CASRPDRGGGTAFF
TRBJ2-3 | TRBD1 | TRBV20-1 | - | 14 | TGCAGTGCTAGGGGACAGACCAGCACAGATACGCAGTATTTT | CSARGQTSTDTQYF
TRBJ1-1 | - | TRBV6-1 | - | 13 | TGTGCCAGCAGTGTCATCTGGGGGACTGAAGCTTTCTTT | CASSVIWGTEAFF
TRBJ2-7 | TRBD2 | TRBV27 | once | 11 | TGTGCCAGTGGACTAGATTACGAGCAGTACTTC | CASGLDYEQYF
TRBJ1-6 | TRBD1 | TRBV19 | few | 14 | TGTGCCAGTACTACAGGGGGCGCGAATTCACCCCTCCACTTT | CASTTGGANSPLHF
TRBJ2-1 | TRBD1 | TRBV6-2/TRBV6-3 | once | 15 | TGTGCCAGCAGCGTGGGACAGAGCTCCTACAATGAGCAGTTCTTC | CASSVGQSSYNEQFF
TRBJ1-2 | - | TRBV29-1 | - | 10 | TGCAGCGTTGGAGGGAATGGCTACACCTTC | CSVGGNGYTF
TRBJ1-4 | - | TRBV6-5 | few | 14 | TGTGCCAGCAGTTACTCCGGAGGGGCTGAAAAACTGTTTTTT | CASSYSGGAEKLFF
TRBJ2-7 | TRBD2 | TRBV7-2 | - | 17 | TGTGCCAGCAGCTTAGGTGGGACTAGCGGGAGGGGGTACGAGCAGTACTTC | CASSLGGTSGRGYEQYF
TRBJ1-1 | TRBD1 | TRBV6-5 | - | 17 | TGTGCCAGCAGTTACTTAGGGACAGGGGGATCGGGCACTGAAGCTTTCTTT | CASSYLGTGGSGTEAFF
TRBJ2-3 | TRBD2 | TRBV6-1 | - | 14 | TGTGCCACCAGGGGAGGACTAGCCTGGGATACGCAGTATTTT | CATRGGLAWDTQYF
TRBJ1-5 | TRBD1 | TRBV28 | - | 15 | TGTGCCAGCAGTCTTCGGGACAGGTTCACTCAGCCCCAGCATTTT | CASSLRDRFTQPQHF
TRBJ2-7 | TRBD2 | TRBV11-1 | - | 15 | TGTGCCAGCAGCACAAGGACTAGCGGGAGCTACGAGCAGTACTTC | CASSTRTSGSYEQYF
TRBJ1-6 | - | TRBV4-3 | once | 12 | TGCGCCAGCAGCCATTTGAATTCACCCCTCCACTTT | CASSHLNSPLHF
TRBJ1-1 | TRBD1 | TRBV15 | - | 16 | TGTGCCACCAGCAGAGGGGACAGGGGGCCCACCACTGAAGCTTTCTTT | CATSRGDRGPTTEAFF
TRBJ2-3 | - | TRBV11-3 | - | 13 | TGTGCCAGCAGCTTTAGATCAGGAGATACGCAGTATTTT | CASSFRSGDTQYF
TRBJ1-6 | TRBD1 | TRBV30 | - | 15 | TGTGCCTGGACTCAAGCCGGGACAGGTCATTCACCCCTCCACTTT | CAWTQAGTGHSPLHF
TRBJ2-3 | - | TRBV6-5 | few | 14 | TGTGCCAGCAGTTACTCGAAAGGGAAGGATACGCAGTATTTT | CASSYSKGKDTQYF
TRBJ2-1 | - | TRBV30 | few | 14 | TGTGCCTGGAGTGTACGGGGAACCTACAATGAGCAGTTCTTC | CAWSVRGTYNEQFF
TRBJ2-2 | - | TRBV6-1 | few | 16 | TGTGCCAGCAGTCACAGTATGGGTCCGAACACCGGGGAGCTGTTTTTT | CASSHSMGPNTGELFF
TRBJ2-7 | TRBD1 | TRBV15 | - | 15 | TGTGCCACCAGCAGAGAACAGGACAGGGCATACGAGCAGTACTTC | CATSREQDRAYEQYF
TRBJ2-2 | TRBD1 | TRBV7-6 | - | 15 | TGTGCCAGCAGCCCGGACAGGGCCCGCACCGGGGAGCTGTTTTTT | CASSPDRARTGELFF
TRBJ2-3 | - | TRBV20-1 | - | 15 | TGCAGTGCTAGGAAACAGGGAGTAAGCACAGATACGCAGTATTTT | CSARKQGVSTDTQYF
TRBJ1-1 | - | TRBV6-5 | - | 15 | TGTGCCAGCAGTTACTCGTTCGTGCTGAACACTGAAGCTTTCTTT | CASSYSFVLNTEAFF
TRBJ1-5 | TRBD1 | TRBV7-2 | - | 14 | TGTGCCAGCAGCTCGGGACAGTCCAATCAGCCCCAGCATTTT | CASSSGQSNQPQHF
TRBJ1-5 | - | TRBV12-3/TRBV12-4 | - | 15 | TGTGCCAGCAGTTACACGGGGGTTAGGAGGGAGCCCCAGCATTTT | CASSYTGVRREPQHF
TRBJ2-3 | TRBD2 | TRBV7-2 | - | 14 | TGTGCCAGCAGCTTAGCGGGAGGGGCAGATACGCAGTATTTT | CASSLAGGADTQYF
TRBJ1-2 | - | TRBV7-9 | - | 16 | TGTGCCAGCAGCCTAAGGGGATCGGGGGATTTCTATGGCTACACCTTC | CASSLRGSGDFYGYTF
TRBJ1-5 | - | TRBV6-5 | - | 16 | TGTGCCAGCAGTTACGGGACGGACAATAGCAATCAGCCCCAGCATTTT | CASSYGTDNSNQPQHF
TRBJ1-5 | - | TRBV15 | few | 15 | TGTGCCACCAGCAGAGTAGGTAGGAGCAATCAGCCCCAGCATTTT | CATSRVGRSNQPQHF
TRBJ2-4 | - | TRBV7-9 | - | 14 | TGTGCCAGCAGCTTAGCGCCAGGGAAAAACATTCAGTACTTC | CASSLAPGKNIQYF
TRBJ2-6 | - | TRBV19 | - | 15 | TGTGCCAGTATCGGGGTAGGCTCTGGGGCCAACGTCCTGACTTTC | CASIGVGSGANVLTF
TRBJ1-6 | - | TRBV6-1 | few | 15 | TGTGCCAGCAGGGTATTCGAACGAGAGAATTCACCCCTCCACTTT | CASRVFERENSPLHF
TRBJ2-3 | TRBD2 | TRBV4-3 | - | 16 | TGCGCCAGCAGCTACCAGCGGGAGCGTGGCACAGATACGCAGTATTTT | CASSYQRERGTDTQYF
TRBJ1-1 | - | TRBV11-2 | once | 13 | TGTGCCAGCAGCTTAGTCCCGGGGTCCGGAGCTTTCTTT | CASSLVPGSGAFF
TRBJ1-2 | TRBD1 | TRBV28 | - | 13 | TGTGCCAGCAGTTTGGCCAGGGGGCTTGGCTACACCTTC | CASSLARGLGYTF
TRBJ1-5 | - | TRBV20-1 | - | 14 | TGCAGTGCAGCAGACAGAGGGAGCAATCAGCCCCAGCATTTT | CSAADRGSNQPQHF
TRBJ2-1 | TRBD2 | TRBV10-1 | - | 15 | TGCGCCAGCAGTCCGCGGGGGGGAGCCTACAATGAGCAGTTCTTC | CASSPRGGAYNEQFF
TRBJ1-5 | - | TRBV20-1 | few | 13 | TGCAGTGTCAGCGGGGGAGGGCATCAGCCCCAGCATTTT | CSVSGGGHQPQHF
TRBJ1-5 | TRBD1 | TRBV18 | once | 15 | TGTGCCAGCTCACCGGGACAGGGAAACAATCAGCCCCAGCATTTT | CASSPGQGNNQPQHF
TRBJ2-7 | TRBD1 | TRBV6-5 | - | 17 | TGTGCCAGCAGTTACCTTACAACGGGACAGGGGGACCACGAGCAGTACTTC | CASSYLTTGQGDHEQYF
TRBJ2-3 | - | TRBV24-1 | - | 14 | TGTGCCACCAGTATTTCCGGCAGCACAGATACGCAGTATTTT | CATSISGSTDTQYF
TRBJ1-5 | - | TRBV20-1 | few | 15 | TGCAGTGCTAGTCCGGCTAGGGGACAAGGGCAGCCCCAGCATTTT | CSASPARGQGQPQHF
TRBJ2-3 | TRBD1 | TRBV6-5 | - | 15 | TGTGCCAGCAGTTACAACACAGGGGCCACAGATACGCAGTATTTT | CASSYNTGATDTQYF
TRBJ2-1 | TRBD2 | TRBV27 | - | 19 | TGTGCCAGCATTGGCTTGGGGTATCTAGCGGGAGGGTCCTCCAATGAGCAGTTCTTC | CASIGLGYLAGGSSNEQFF
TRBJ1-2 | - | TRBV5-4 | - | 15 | TGTGCCACCAGACCTTCTGATCAGGGACGCTATGGCTACACCTTC | CATRPSDQGRYGYTF
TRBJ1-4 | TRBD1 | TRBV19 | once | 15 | TGTGCCAGTAGTATAGGGGACAGGGCAAGTGAAAAACTGTTTTTT | CASSIGDRASEKLFF
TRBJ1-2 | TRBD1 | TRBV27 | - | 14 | TGTGCCAGCAGAGGCAACGGACAGGGCGTAGGCTACACCTTC | CASRGNGQGVGYTF
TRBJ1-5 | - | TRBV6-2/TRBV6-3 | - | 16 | TGTGCCAGCAGTTCCTCGGGTCTAGCAAGCAATCAGCCCCAGCATTTT | CASSSSGLASNQPQHF
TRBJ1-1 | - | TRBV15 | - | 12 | TGTGCCACCAGCAGACTTGACGGTGAAGCTTTCTTT | CATSRLDGEAFF
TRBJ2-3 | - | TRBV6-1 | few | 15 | TGTGCCAGCAGTGAGGGTGGGCCGGTTCGGGATACGCAGTATTTT | CASSEGGPVRDTQYF
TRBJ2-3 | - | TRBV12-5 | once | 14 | TGTGCTAGTGGTTTGGGATACTTCACAGATACGCAGTATTTT | CASGLGYFTDTQYF
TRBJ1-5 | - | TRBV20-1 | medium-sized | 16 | TGCAGTGCTAGGTTTAATTTGGCAGGGTTGAGTCAGCCCCAGCATTTT | CSARFNLAGLSQPQHF
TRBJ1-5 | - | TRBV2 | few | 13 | TGTGCCAGCACTCATACGCACCGGCCTCCAGCCCATTTT | CASTHTHRPPAHF
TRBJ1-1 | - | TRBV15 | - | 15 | TGTGCCACCAGCAGGACAGTCGCTCGCGACACTGAAGCTTTCTTT | CATSRTVARDTEAFF
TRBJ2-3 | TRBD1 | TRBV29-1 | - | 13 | TGCAGCGTGGACAGGGAGGGCACAGATACGCAGTATTTT | CSVDREGTDTQYF
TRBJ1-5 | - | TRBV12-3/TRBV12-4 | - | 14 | TGTGCCAGCAGTTTCTATCGCGGGAATCAGCCCCAGCATTTT | CASSFYRGNQPQHF
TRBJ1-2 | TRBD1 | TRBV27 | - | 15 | TGTGCCAGCAGTACCCTCGGGACAGGGGGATGGGGCTACACCTTC | CASSTLGTGGWGYTF